The present T cell receptor beta chain was sequenced within a study of siplizumab effects on memory and regulatory T cells. Using immunoSEQ multiplex PCR, the repertoire was profiled, and TCRdb retains in-frame clones only, with some absent. The sample records around 100,000 clones, more than 90% being singletons. The CDR3 runs to 14 residues. V gave up 0 bases and J gave up 7 bases, with 10 bases separating them. Germline loops: CDR1 SGDLS, CDR2 YYNGEE. The chain has TRBV9 and TRBJ2-2; D is undetermined. The receptor comes from a human donor in good health. The specimen sequenced was CD4+ T cells sorted from blood. The chain's CDR3 is CASSVEPVGGELFF. CDR3 DNA sequence: TGTGCCAGCAGCGTAGAACCGGTCGGCGGGGAGCTGTTTTTT.